Below, one T cell receptor (beta chain) is given with its context. This sample was included in a study of blood T cell repertoires in COVID-19. The wider study: There were acute and convalescent COVID-19 samples, and they came from the United States, Italy and Spain. Nucleic acid was either cDNA or gDNA, and it came from T cells, B-cell-depleted T cells, or PBMCs.

As originally analysed: The assay estimated nucleated cells by amplifying reference gene primers. Profiling relied on immunoSEQ multiplex PCR, and the TCRdb table lists in-frame clones only, not all of them. V, J and clone size derive from that table, while D and trimming were established from the DNA sequence. The sample lists more than 30,000 clones, approximately 87% seen once, with nearly 25% in the top ten. This clonotype was sampled from a man aged 50 to 60 with active or convalescent COVID-19. Material for sequencing was peripheral blood.

The CDR3: CASSFWGGNEQFF. In DNA, the CDR3 is TGTGCCAGCAGCTTTTGGGGGGGCAATGAGCAGTTCTTC. The chain has TRBV7-3 and TRBJ2-1; 7 bases map to TRBD2. CDR3 size: 13 residues. Unmatched junction bases numbered 2, after V lost 3 bases and J lost 6 bases. Germline V gives CDR1 SGHTA, CDR2 FQGTGA.